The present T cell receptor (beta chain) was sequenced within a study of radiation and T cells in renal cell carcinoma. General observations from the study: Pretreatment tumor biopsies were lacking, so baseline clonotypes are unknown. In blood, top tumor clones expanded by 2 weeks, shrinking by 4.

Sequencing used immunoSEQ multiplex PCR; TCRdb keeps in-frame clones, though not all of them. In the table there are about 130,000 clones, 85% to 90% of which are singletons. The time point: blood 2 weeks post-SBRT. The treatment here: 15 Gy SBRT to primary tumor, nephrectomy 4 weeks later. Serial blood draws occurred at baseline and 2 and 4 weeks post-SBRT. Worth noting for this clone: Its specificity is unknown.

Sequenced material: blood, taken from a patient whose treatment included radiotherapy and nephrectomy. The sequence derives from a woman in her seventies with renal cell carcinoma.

DNA for the CDR3: TGTGCCAGCAGATTCGGGAGCTCCTATAATTCACCCCTCCACTTT. Its translation: CASRFGSSYNSPLHF. The chain is built from TRBV7-9 and TRBJ1-6, with D unclear. V was shortened by 6 bases and J by 0 bases, with 9 bases between the two germline ends. The CDR3 contains 15 residues. Germline CDR1 SEHNR, CDR2 FQNEAQ (reference sequence).